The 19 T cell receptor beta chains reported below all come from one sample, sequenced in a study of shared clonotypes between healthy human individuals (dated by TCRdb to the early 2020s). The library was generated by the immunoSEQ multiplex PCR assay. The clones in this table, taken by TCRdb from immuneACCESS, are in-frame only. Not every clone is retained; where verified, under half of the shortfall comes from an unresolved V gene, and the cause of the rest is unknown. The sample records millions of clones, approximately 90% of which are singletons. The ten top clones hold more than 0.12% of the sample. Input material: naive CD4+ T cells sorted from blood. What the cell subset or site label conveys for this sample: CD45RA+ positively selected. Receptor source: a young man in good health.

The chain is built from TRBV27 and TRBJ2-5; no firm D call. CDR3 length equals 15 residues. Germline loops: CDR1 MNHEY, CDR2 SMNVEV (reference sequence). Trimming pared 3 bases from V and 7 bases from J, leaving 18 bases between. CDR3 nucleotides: TGTGCCAGCAGTTTTTTCCGGCAAGAGAGCAGGACCCAGTACTTC. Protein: CASSFFRQESRTQYF.

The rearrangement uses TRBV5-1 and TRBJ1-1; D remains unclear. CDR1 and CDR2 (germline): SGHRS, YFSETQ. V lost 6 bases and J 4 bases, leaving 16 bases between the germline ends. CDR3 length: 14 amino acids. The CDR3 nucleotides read TGCGCCAGCACTTACTCGGAATCGAGCACTGAAGCTTTCTTT. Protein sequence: CASTYSESSTEAFF.

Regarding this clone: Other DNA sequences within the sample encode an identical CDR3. This CDR3 is CASSVAGTGYEQYF. Written as DNA, the CDR3 is TGTGCCAGCAGCGTAGCAGGGACTGGCTACGAGCAGTACTTC. The rearrangement links TRBV9 to TRBJ2-7, with D perhaps matching TRBD2 (6 bases). There are 14 residues in the CDR3. Germline values: CDR1 SGDLS, CDR2 YYNGEE. V was clipped by 0 bases and J by 3 bases, with 10 bases between them.

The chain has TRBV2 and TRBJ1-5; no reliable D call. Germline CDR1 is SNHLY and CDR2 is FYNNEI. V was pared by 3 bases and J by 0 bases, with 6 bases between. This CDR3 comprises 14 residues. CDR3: CASSDGGSNQPQHF. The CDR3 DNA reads TGTGCCAGCAGTGACGGAGGTAGCAATCAGCCCCAGCATTTT.

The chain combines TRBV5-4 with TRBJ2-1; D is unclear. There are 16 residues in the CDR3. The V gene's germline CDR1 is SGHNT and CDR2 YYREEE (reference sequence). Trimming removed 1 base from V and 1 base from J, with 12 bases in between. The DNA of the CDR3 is TGTGCCAGCAGCTTGATGCTTATGGGATCCTACAATGAGCAGTTCTTC. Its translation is CASSLMLMGSYNEQFF.

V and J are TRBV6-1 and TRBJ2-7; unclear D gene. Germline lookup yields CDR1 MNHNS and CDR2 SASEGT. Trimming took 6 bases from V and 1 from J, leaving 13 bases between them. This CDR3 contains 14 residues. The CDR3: CASRRSWGSYEQYF. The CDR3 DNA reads TGTGCCAGCAGGCGATCCTGGGGTTCCTACGAGCAGTACTTC.

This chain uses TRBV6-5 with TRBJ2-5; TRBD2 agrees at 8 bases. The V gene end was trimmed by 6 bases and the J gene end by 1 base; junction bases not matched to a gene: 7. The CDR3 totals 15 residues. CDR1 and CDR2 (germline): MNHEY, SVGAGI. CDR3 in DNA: TGTGCCAGCAGAACGAGGCGGGAGGTCCAAGAGACCCAGTACTTC. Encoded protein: CASRTRREVQETQYF.

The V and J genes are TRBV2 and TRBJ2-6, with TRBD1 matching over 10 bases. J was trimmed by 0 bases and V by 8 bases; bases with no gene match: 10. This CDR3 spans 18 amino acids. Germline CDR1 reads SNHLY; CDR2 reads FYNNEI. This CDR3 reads CASRRTGGPFSGANVLTF. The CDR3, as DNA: TGTGCCAGCCGGAGGACAGGGGGTCCTTTCTCTGGGGCCAACGTCCTGACTTTC.

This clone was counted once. The CDR3 spells CASGIGQAIGEQYF. CDR3 DNA sequence: TGTGCCAGCGGAATCGGACAGGCGATAGGGGAGCAGTACTTC. The chain uses TRBV7-2 and TRBJ2-7; 7 bases match TRBD1. The CDR3 covers 14 residues. V shed 8 bases, J shed 7 bases, and the junction held 14 bases outside the gene matches. Germline V gives CDR1 SGHTA, CDR2 FQGNSA.

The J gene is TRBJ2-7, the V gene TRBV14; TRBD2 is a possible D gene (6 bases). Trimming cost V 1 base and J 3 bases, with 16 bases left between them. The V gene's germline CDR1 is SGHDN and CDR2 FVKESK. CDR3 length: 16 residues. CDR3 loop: CASSQVMGRGNYEQYF. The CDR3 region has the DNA TGTGCCAGCAGCCAAGTTATGGGCCGGGGGAACTACGAGCAGTACTTC.

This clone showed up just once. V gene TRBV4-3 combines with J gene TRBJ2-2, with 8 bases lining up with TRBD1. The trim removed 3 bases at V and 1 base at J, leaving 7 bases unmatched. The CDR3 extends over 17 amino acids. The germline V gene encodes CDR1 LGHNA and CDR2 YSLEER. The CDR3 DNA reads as TGCGCCAGCAGCCATGGAGGACAGGGCGAGAACACCGGGGAGCTGTTTTTT. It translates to CASSHGGQGENTGELFF.

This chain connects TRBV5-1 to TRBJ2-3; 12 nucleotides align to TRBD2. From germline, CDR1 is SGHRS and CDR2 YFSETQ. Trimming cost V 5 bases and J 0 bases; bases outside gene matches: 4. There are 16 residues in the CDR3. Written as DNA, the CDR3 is TGCGCCAGCAGTGGCCTAGCGGGGGGGAGCACAGATACGCAGTATTTT. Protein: CASSGLAGGSTDTQYF.

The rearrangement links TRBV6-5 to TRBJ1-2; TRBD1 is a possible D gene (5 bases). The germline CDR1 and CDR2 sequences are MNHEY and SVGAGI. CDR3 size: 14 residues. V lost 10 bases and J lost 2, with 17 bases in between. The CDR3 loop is CATSRGGSNYGYTF. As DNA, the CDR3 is TGTGCCACTTCCCGTGGGGGATCGAACTATGGCTACACCTTC.

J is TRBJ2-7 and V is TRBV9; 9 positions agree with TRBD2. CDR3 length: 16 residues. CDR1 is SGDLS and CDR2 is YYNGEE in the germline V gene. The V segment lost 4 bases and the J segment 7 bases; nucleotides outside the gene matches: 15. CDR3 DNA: TGTGCCAGCAGCACCGCCCTCGCGGGAGGGCTGGGGGAGCAGTACTTC. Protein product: CASSTALAGGLGEQYF.

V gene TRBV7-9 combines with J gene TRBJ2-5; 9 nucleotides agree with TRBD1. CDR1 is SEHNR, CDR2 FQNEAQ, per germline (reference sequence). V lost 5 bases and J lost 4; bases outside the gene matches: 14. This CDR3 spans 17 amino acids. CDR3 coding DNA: TGTGCCAGCAGCCTTCGCGGGACAGGGATGATTGCAGAGACCCAGTACTTC. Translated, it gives CASSLRGTGMIAETQYF.

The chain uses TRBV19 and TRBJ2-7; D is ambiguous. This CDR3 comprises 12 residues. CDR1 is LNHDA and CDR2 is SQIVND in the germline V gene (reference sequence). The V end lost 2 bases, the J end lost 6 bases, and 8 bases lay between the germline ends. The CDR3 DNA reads TGTGCCAGTAGTATATTCGGGCGCGAGCAGTACTTC. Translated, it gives CASSIFGREQYF.

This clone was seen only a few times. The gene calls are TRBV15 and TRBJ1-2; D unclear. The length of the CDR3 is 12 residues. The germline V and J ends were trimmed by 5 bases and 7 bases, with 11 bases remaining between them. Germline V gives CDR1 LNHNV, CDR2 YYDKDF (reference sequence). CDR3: CATSRGSGGYTF. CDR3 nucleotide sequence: TGTGCCACCAGCCGGGGTTCAGGTGGCTACACCTTC.

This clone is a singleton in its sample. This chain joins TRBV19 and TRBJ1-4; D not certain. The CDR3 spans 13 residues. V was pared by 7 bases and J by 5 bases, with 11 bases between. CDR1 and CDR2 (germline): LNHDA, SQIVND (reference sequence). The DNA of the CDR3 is TGTGCCAGTACCCGGGATCAAAATGAAAAACTGTTTTTT. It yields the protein CASTRDQNEKLFF.

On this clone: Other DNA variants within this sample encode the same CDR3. CDR3 sequence: CASSYSSGGQETQYF. For the CDR3, the DNA is TGTGCCAGCAGTTACTCATCAGGGGGGCAAGAGACCCAGTACTTC. The gene calls are TRBV6-5 and TRBJ2-5; TRBD1 is a possible D gene (7 bases). The germline CDR1 and CDR2 sequences are MNHEY and SVGAGI. The CDR3 runs to 15 residues. Trimming took off 0 bases at V and 2 bases at J, with 10 bases between the two ends.